Listed below are T cell receptor beta chains from one sample, sequenced in a study of blood T cell repertoires in COVID-19. Generated by immunoSEQ multiplex PCR, the TCRdb table keeps only in-frame clones and is missing some. The repertoire holds some 99,000 clones, with 75% to 85% as singletons. The specimen sequenced was peripheral blood. The receptors stem from a woman of 80 years or more with active or convalescent COVID-19. Both conserved end residues are part of each CDR3. The order of the fields is D gene, V gene, J gene, clone size, CDR3 DNA, CDR3 protein. The D gene is left open where the match is weak. Rows give clone size only sometimes, using once, few, many, or a class for an expanded clone.

d_gene: -; v_gene: TRBV5-1; j_gene: TRBJ2-7; abundance: -; CDR3nt: TGCGCCAGCAGCTTGGCTAGCGCGGGTTCAGGTGAGCAGTACTTC; CDR3aa: CASSLASAGSGEQYF
d_gene: -; v_gene: TRBV14; j_gene: TRBJ1-2; abundance: -; CDR3nt: TGTGCCAGCAGCCCCAACGCTATGGGGGGGGTAGGCTACACCTTC; CDR3aa: CASSPNAMGGVGYTF
d_gene: TRBD2; v_gene: TRBV7-3; j_gene: TRBJ2-5; abundance: -; CDR3nt: TGTGCCAGCAGCTCAATTAGCGGGAGCGGGGAGACCCAGTACTTC; CDR3aa: CASSSISGSGETQYF
d_gene: TRBD2; v_gene: TRBV3-1/TRBV3-2; j_gene: TRBJ2-1; abundance: -; CDR3nt: TGTGCCAGCAGCCCCCTGGGAGGGACTAGCGACCGCCAATACAATGAGCAGTTCTTC; CDR3aa: CASSPLGGTSDRQYNEQFF
d_gene: TRBD1; v_gene: TRBV28; j_gene: TRBJ2-7; abundance: -; CDR3nt: TGTGCCAGCAGTTCCACAGGACAGGGGGTTGGGGACGAGCAGTACTTC; CDR3aa: CASSSTGQGVGDEQYF
d_gene: TRBD2; v_gene: TRBV18; j_gene: TRBJ2-3; abundance: -; CDR3nt: TGTGCCAGCTCACCAGCAGGGCTAGCGGCCAGCACAGATACGCAGTATTTT; CDR3aa: CASSPAGLAASTDTQYF
d_gene: -; v_gene: TRBV5-3; j_gene: TRBJ2-7; abundance: -; CDR3nt: TGTGCCAGAAGCCCGGGGTTTCTGGGGTACTACGAGCAGTACTTC; CDR3aa: CARSPGFLGYYEQYF
d_gene: -; v_gene: TRBV19; j_gene: TRBJ1-1; abundance: few; CDR3nt: TGTGCCAGTAGTATGGCAACTGAAGCTTTCTTT; CDR3aa: CASSMATEAFF
d_gene: -; v_gene: TRBV30; j_gene: TRBJ2-7; abundance: -; CDR3nt: TGTGCCTGGAGTGGACAGGGAGGCTACGAGCAGTACTTC; CDR3aa: CAWSGQGGYEQYF
d_gene: TRBD2; v_gene: TRBV19; j_gene: TRBJ2-4; abundance: -; CDR3nt: TGTGCCAGCGTAGGGAGGGCCGAAGCCAAAAACATTCAGTACTTC; CDR3aa: CASVGRAEAKNIQYF
d_gene: -; v_gene: TRBV5-1; j_gene: TRBJ1-3; abundance: -; CDR3nt: TGCGCCAGCAGCGCCCGGAGCCCAGGAAACACCATATATTTT; CDR3aa: CASSARSPGNTIYF
d_gene: TRBD1; v_gene: TRBV18; j_gene: TRBJ1-2; abundance: -; CDR3nt: TGTGCCAGCTCACCGGGGACAGGGCGAGCTAACTATGGCTACACCTTC; CDR3aa: CASSPGTGRANYGYTF
d_gene: -; v_gene: TRBV27; j_gene: TRBJ2-3; abundance: -; CDR3nt: TGTGCCAGCAGAAACCGCTTCGGAGTCACAGATACGCAGTATTTT; CDR3aa: CASRNRFGVTDTQYF
d_gene: TRBD1; v_gene: TRBV2; j_gene: TRBJ2-2; abundance: -; CDR3nt: TGTGCCAGCAGAGGACAGGCCGCGAACACCGGGGAGCTGTTTTTT; CDR3aa: CASRGQAANTGELFF
d_gene: -; v_gene: TRBV12-1; j_gene: TRBJ2-2; abundance: -; CDR3nt: TGTGCCAGCAGCTTTGACAGGACCAACACCGGGGAGCTGTTTTTT; CDR3aa: CASSFDRTNTGELFF
d_gene: TRBD2; v_gene: TRBV6-5; j_gene: TRBJ2-2; abundance: -; CDR3nt: TGTGCCAGTACTCTAGCGGGCCTCACCGGGGAGCTGTTTTTT; CDR3aa: CASTLAGLTGELFF
d_gene: -; v_gene: TRBV5-5; j_gene: TRBJ2-3; abundance: -; CDR3nt: TGTGCCAGCAGAGCTGACAGCGATACGCAGTATTTT; CDR3aa: CASRADSDTQYF
d_gene: TRBD1; v_gene: TRBV7-9; j_gene: TRBJ1-2; abundance: -; CDR3nt: TGTGCCAGCAGCTTCGGGACAGTGCGGAGCTTCTATGGCTACACCTTC; CDR3aa: CASSFGTVRSFYGYTF
d_gene: -; v_gene: TRBV19; j_gene: TRBJ2-3; abundance: -; CDR3nt: TGTGCCAGTAGTATAGGTCTCGTCCCAGATACGCAGTATTTT; CDR3aa: CASSIGLVPDTQYF
d_gene: -; v_gene: TRBV27; j_gene: TRBJ1-5; abundance: -; CDR3nt: TGTGCCAGCAGTGACACCCGGAATCAGCCCCAGCATTTT; CDR3aa: CASSDTRNQPQHF
d_gene: TRBD2; v_gene: TRBV28; j_gene: TRBJ2-7; abundance: -; CDR3nt: TGTGCCAGCAGTTTAGTAGCGGGAGGGCCGGAAGAGCAGTACTTC; CDR3aa: CASSLVAGGPEEQYF
d_gene: -; v_gene: TRBV3-1/TRBV3-2; j_gene: TRBJ1-3; abundance: -; CDR3nt: TGTGCCAGCAGCCAAGAGAACAGGGCGAGCTCTGGAAACACCATATATTTT; CDR3aa: CASSQENRASSGNTIYF
d_gene: -; v_gene: TRBV3-1/TRBV3-2; j_gene: TRBJ2-5; abundance: once; CDR3nt: TGTGCCAGCAGCCAAGACTGGCAGAAAGAGACCCAGTACTTC; CDR3aa: CASSQDWQKETQYF
d_gene: -; v_gene: TRBV30; j_gene: TRBJ1-4; abundance: -; CDR3nt: TGTGCCTGGAGTGAGGGGCAGGCCGCAACTAATGAAAAACTGTTTTTT; CDR3aa: CAWSEGQAATNEKLFF
d_gene: TRBD2; v_gene: TRBV2; j_gene: TRBJ2-4; abundance: -; CDR3nt: TGTGCCAGCAGTGAACTGCGGGAGCTTGACATTCAGTACTTC; CDR3aa: CASSELRELDIQYF
d_gene: TRBD1; v_gene: TRBV5-6; j_gene: TRBJ2-6; abundance: few; CDR3nt: TGTGCCAGCAACGACAGGGCTGGGGCCAACGTCCTGACTTTC; CDR3aa: CASNDRAGANVLTF
d_gene: TRBD1; v_gene: TRBV7-9; j_gene: TRBJ2-2; abundance: -; CDR3nt: TGTGCCAGCAGCCCCCCCCATCCGGGACAGATAACCGGGGAGCTGTTTTTT; CDR3aa: CASSPPHPGQITGELFF
d_gene: TRBD1; v_gene: TRBV18; j_gene: TRBJ2-7; abundance: few; CDR3nt: TGTGCCAGCTCAACGGGGACAGGGATGGGCTACGAGCAGTACTTC; CDR3aa: CASSTGTGMGYEQYF
d_gene: -; v_gene: TRBV30; j_gene: TRBJ1-2; abundance: -; CDR3nt: TGTGCCTGGGACAGATTGGGAGCTTCTAACTATGGCTACACCTTC; CDR3aa: CAWDRLGASNYGYTF
d_gene: -; v_gene: TRBV5-1; j_gene: TRBJ2-1; abundance: -; CDR3nt: TGCGCCAGCAGCTTGCTGTCTAGCGTTGAGCAGTTCTTC; CDR3aa: CASSLLSSVEQFF
d_gene: -; v_gene: TRBV5-1; j_gene: TRBJ1-1; abundance: -; CDR3nt: TGCGCCAGCAGCTCTTTGCAGGGGAACACTGAAGCTTTCTTT; CDR3aa: CASSSLQGNTEAFF
d_gene: TRBD1; v_gene: TRBV15; j_gene: TRBJ1-5; abundance: -; CDR3nt: TGTGCCACCAGCAGAGATTTACAGGGGAATCAGCCCCAGCATTTT; CDR3aa: CATSRDLQGNQPQHF
d_gene: TRBD1; v_gene: TRBV10-3; j_gene: TRBJ1-1; abundance: -; CDR3nt: TGTGCCATCAGTGGGACAGGGACCACTGAAGCTTTCTTT; CDR3aa: CAISGTGTTEAFF
d_gene: -; v_gene: TRBV5-6; j_gene: TRBJ2-7; abundance: -; CDR3nt: TGTGCCAGCAGCTCCGGCGGGACAGCCTACTACGAGCAGTACTTC; CDR3aa: CASSSGGTAYYEQYF
d_gene: -; v_gene: TRBV2; j_gene: TRBJ2-7; abundance: -; CDR3nt: TGTGCCAGCAGTCGGGACTGGAGATCGGGCGAGCAGTACTTC; CDR3aa: CASSRDWRSGEQYF
d_gene: -; v_gene: TRBV7-9; j_gene: TRBJ2-5; abundance: -; CDR3nt: TGTGCCAGCAGCACCGGGACCGGGGGTGAAGAGACCCAGTACTTC; CDR3aa: CASSTGTGGEETQYF
d_gene: -; v_gene: TRBV5-1; j_gene: TRBJ1-4; abundance: once; CDR3nt: TGCGCCAGCAGCCCCGGACTTACCGAGGAAAAACTGTTTTTT; CDR3aa: CASSPGLTEEKLFF
d_gene: TRBD2; v_gene: TRBV28; j_gene: TRBJ2-1; abundance: -; CDR3nt: TGTGCCAGCAGTTTCGCCGGGACTAGCGGGAGGGCCTTGCTTTACAATGAGCAGTTCTTC; CDR3aa: CASSFAGTSGRALLYNEQFF
d_gene: TRBD1; v_gene: TRBV3-1/TRBV3-2; j_gene: TRBJ2-3; abundance: few; CDR3nt: TGTGCCAGCAGCTTTCGGACAGGGCGGTCAGATACGCAGTATTTT; CDR3aa: CASSFRTGRSDTQYF
d_gene: -; v_gene: TRBV20-1; j_gene: TRBJ1-6; abundance: many; CDR3nt: TGCAGTGCTAGTGTAGAGGGGGCCTATAATTCACCCCTCCACTTT; CDR3aa: CSASVEGAYNSPLHF
d_gene: -; v_gene: TRBV7-3; j_gene: TRBJ1-5; abundance: -; CDR3nt: TGTGCCAGCAGCTTAACCGGCGGGCGGCCCCAGCATTTT; CDR3aa: CASSLTGGRPQHF
d_gene: -; v_gene: TRBV28; j_gene: TRBJ1-6; abundance: -; CDR3nt: TGTGCCAGCACTCTTCAAAGGGGGTCCCTCCACTTT; CDR3aa: CASTLQRGSLHF
d_gene: TRBD2; v_gene: TRBV5-1; j_gene: TRBJ2-7; abundance: few; CDR3nt: TGCGCCAGCAGCTTGGTTGCTAGCGGGAGTAACTACGAGCAGTACTTC; CDR3aa: CASSLVASGSNYEQYF
d_gene: -; v_gene: TRBV10-2; j_gene: TRBJ2-2; abundance: -; CDR3nt: TGCGCCAGCAAGAAGGAGGGGAGGTACACCGGGGAGCTGTTTTTT; CDR3aa: CASKKEGRYTGELFF
d_gene: -; v_gene: TRBV14; j_gene: TRBJ2-5; abundance: -; CDR3nt: TGTGCCAGCAGTGAGTTCTCAGCGGTGCAAGAGACCCAGTACTTC; CDR3aa: CASSEFSAVQETQYF